This entry lists 19 T cell receptor beta chains sequenced from one sample in a study of shared clonotypes between healthy human individuals. Profiled with immunoSEQ multiplex PCR; TCRdb holds only in-frame clones, not every one. The sample has 2 million to 3 million clones; more than 85% are singletons. The sample was naive CD4+ T cells from PBMCs. The subset was: CD45RA+ positively selected. The origin of the receptors is a man younger than 30 in good health. Some clones in this sample may be carry-over from other donors' samples.

On this clone itself: Different DNA sequences within this sample yield the same CDR3. The chain joins TRBV5-1 to TRBJ1-5; D is perhaps TRBD1 (5 bases). CDR3 length: 13 amino acids. Germline CDR1 reads SGHRS; CDR2 reads YFSETQ. V was clipped by 0 bases and J by 7 bases, with 8 bases between them. This CDR3 is CASSLEGAQPQHF. In nucleotides, the CDR3 is TGCGCCAGCAGCTTGGAAGGGGCCCAGCCCCAGCATTTT.

This sequence joins TRBV29-1 and TRBJ2-3, with a tentative D call TRBD2 (6 bases). CDR3 length: 15 amino acids. The V gene lost 4 bases and the J gene lost 10 bases, with 24 bases spanning the gap. Germline CDR1 is SQVTM and CDR2 is ANQGSEA. CDR3 DNA sequence: TGCAGCGTTGGCCCCCGGGAGACCCGGAGAGTGGCGCAGTATTTT. This sequence encodes CSVGPRETRRVAQYF.

This rearrangement joins TRBV6-5 to TRBJ1-5; D gene unclear. Trimming left V 6 bases short and J 4 bases short, with 13 bases between. The CDR3 spans 14 residues. Germline CDR1 MNHEY, CDR2 SVGAGI. Here the CDR3 reads CASSSPGLNQPQHF. CDR3 DNA sequence: TGTGCCAGCAGCTCCCCGGGCCTGAATCAGCCCCAGCATTTT.

The chain employs TRBV10-3 and TRBJ2-7; 12 bases agree with TRBD2. Germline V gives CDR1 ENHRY, CDR2 SYGVKD. The CDR3 loop spans 18 amino acids. With V trimmed by 6 bases and J by 0 bases, 12 bases remained unmatched. CDR3: CAISGGLAGLPSSYEQYF. The CDR3 nucleotides read TGTGCCATCAGCGGAGGACTAGCGGGATTACCTAGCTCCTACGAGCAGTACTTC.

The chain joins TRBV29-1 to TRBJ2-7; possibly TRBD2 for D (6 bases). CDR1 SQVTM and CDR2 ANQGSEA come from the germline V gene. The CDR3 sequence is 12 residues long. Trimming removed 7 bases at V and 2 bases at J, with 12 bases between. CDR3 region: CSAAEGTYEQYF. Here the CDR3 DNA reads TGCAGCGCCGCGGAGGGTACCTACGAGCAGTACTTC.

The chain links TRBV30 to TRBJ2-7, with 10 positions matching TRBD1. The germline gives CDR1 GTSNPN, CDR2 SVGIG (reference sequence). J lost 7 bases, V lost 8 bases, and 11 bases had no gene match. This CDR3 is 13 amino acids long. The CDR3 is CAGTGDRGGEQYF. CDR3 nucleotides: TGTGCCGGGACGGGGGACAGGGGTGGGGAGCAGTACTTC. The whole variable domain, remainder taken from reference TRBV30 and TRBJ2-7, is SQTIHQWPATLVQPVGSPLSLECTVEGTSNPNLYWYRQAAGRGLQLLFYSVGIGQISSEVPQNLSASRPQDRQFILSSKKLLLSDSGFYLCAGTGDRGGEQYFGPGTRLTVT.

This chain links TRBV11-1 with TRBJ2-7; D possibly corresponds to TRBD2 (5 bases). Germline loops: CDR1 SGHAT, CDR2 FQDESV (reference sequence). The CDR3 length is 11 residues. Trimming cost V 6 bases and J 6 bases, with 9 bases left between them. The CDR3 sequence is CASRADGEQYF. In DNA form, the CDR3 reads TGTGCCAGCAGAGCGGACGGCGAGCAGTACTTC.

The chain carries TRBV6-1 and TRBJ1-5; TRBD1 matches 8 bases. Germline CDR1 reads MNHNS; CDR2 reads SASEGT. CDR3 size: 19 residues. V lost 8 bases and J lost 2; bases outside the gene matches: 20. CDR3 residues: CASRGEDRVGSLGNQPQHF. For the CDR3, the DNA is TGTGCCAGCCGTGGAGAGGACAGGGTGGGGTCTTTGGGCAATCAGCCCCAGCATTTT.

The J gene is TRBJ1-1, the V gene TRBV29-1; D unclear. This CDR3 has 14 amino acids. In germline, CDR1 is SQVTM, CDR2 ANQGSEA. V was shortened by 6 bases and J by 4 bases, with 18 bases between the two germline ends. CDR3 sequence: CSVLRLPSGTEAFF. DNA of the CDR3: TGCAGCGTGCTAAGACTGCCCTCTGGCACTGAAGCTTTCTTT.

The chain employs TRBV29-1 and TRBJ2-1; possible D gene TRBD1, 6 bases. The CDR3 is 13 residues long. V was trimmed by 6 bases and J by 3 bases, leaving 12 bases between them. The germline V gene has CDR1 SQVTM and CDR2 ANQGSEA. Here the CDR3 DNA reads TGCAGCGTCCGGGACACCCACTACAATGAGCAGTTCTTC. Its translation is CSVRDTHYNEQFF.

As for this clone: Other DNA sequences within the sample encode an identical CDR3. J is TRBJ2-7 and V is TRBV7-9; tentatively, D is TRBD2 (5 bases). V lost 4 bases and J 7 bases, leaving 8 bases between the germline ends. The CDR3 is 11 amino acids. CDR1 is SEHNR and CDR2 is FQNEAQ in the germline V gene (reference sequence). CDR3 nucleotide sequence: TGTGCCAGCAGCTCGACGGGAGAGCAGTACTTC. Its protein is CASSSTGEQYF.

The CDR3 nucleotides read TGTGCCAGCAGTGAACCCCATGAGAGGGGGCGCAGCAGGGCGTATGAAGCTTTCTTT. Encoded protein: CASSEPHERGRSRAYEAFF. The chain recombines TRBV6-1 with TRBJ1-1; TRBD1 aligns across 7 bases. Per germline, CDR1 MNHNS and CDR2 SASEGT. The V and J ends lost 2 bases and 7 bases, in that order; junction bases with no gene match: 22. The CDR3 covers 19 residues.

The chain carries TRBV5-1 and TRBJ2-3; 11 nucleotides line up with TRBD2. This CDR3 comprises 18 residues. Losses at the gene ends were 0 bases for V and 0 bases for J; bases not matched to a gene: 6. Germline V CDR1 and CDR2: SGHRS, YFSETQ. The CDR3 region has the DNA TGCGCCAGCAGCTTGGGGACTAGCGGGCCTATAAGCACAGATACGCAGTATTTT. Its translation: CASSLGTSGPISTDTQYF. Together with reference TRBV5-1 and TRBJ2-3, the CDR3 gives the full variable domain: KAGVTQTPRYLIKTRGQQVTLSCSPISGHRSVSWYQQTPGQGLQFLFEYFSETQRNKGNFPGRFSGRQFSNSRSEMNVSTLELGDSALYLCASSLGTSGPISTDTQYFGPGTRLTVL.

The chain recombines TRBV5-3 with TRBJ2-7; D perhaps matches TRBD2 (6 bases). TRBV5-3 is given ORF status, its function remaining uncertain. The length of the CDR3 is 17 residues. Trimming took 1 base from V and 3 from J, leaving 20 bases between them. The CDR3 nucleotides are TGTGCCAGAAGCTTGCCAGCGGCGGGGCTGGGGCGCTACGAGCAGTACTTC. Translated: CARSLPAAGLGRYEQYF.

The chain couples TRBV6-5 to TRBJ2-7, with 7 bases identical to TRBD2. This CDR3 contains 13 residues. Germline V gene lookup returns CDR1 MNHEY and CDR2 SVGAGI. J was trimmed by 5 bases and V by 2 bases; bases with no gene match: 3. CDR3 nucleotides: TGTGCCAGCAGTTACCCGGGGACTAACGAGCAGTACTTC. This encodes CASSYPGTNEQYF.

The CDR3 loop is CASSLGAIYNEQFF. CDR3 in DNA: TGTGCCAGCAGCCTGGGGGCCATCTACAATGAGCAGTTCTTC. The chain uses TRBV5-5 and TRBJ2-1; D is perhaps TRBD1 (6 bases). This CDR3 has 14 amino acids. The V gene lost 4 bases and the J gene lost 3 bases, with 11 bases spanning the gap. CDR1 is SGHKS and CDR2 is YYEKEE in the germline V gene (reference sequence).

This chain joins TRBV28 and TRBJ2-2, with TRBD2 as a possible D gene (6 bases). CDR1 is MDHEN and CDR2 is SYDVKM in the germline V gene. The CDR3 length is 13 residues. Written as DNA, the CDR3 is TGTGCTAACAGGCGGGGGAACACCGGGGAGCTGTTTTTT. It translates to CANRRGNTGELFF.

The rearrangement links TRBV7-2 to TRBJ2-1; 14 nucleotides align to TRBD2. V dropped 1 base and J dropped 8; count of bases not matched to a gene: 4. The length of the CDR3 is 16 residues. Per the germline V gene, CDR1 is SGHTA and CDR2 is FQGNSA. DNA of the CDR3: TGTGCCAGCAGCTTAGGGGGACTAGCGGGAGTGGATGAGCAGTTCTTC. Translated: CASSLGGLAGVDEQFF.

This clone was detected only once. The chain has TRBV5-4 and TRBJ2-7; TRBD1 matches at 7 bases. CDR3 length: 16 amino acids. V dropped 4 bases and J dropped 5; count of bases not matched to a gene: 15. Looked up from germline, CDR1 is SGHNT and CDR2 is YYREEE (reference sequence). The CDR3 loop is CASSKGSGRGSDEQYF. The DNA for the CDR3 is TGTGCCAGCAGCAAGGGGTCGGGCAGGGGGTCTGACGAGCAGTACTTC.